One and the same sample provided the 6 T cell receptor beta chains below, sequenced in a study of shared T cell receptors in the human thymus. TCRdb's copy holds only in-frame clones and misses some; the assay was immunoSEQ multiplex PCR. The sample yields approximately 400,000 clones, more than 85% seen once. Sequenced sample: thymocytes. The receptors were gathered from a human donor.

The J gene is TRBJ1-1, the V gene TRBV6-1; D ambiguous. V was cut by 3 bases and J by 4 bases, with 15 bases left in between. CDR1 is MNHNS, CDR2 SASEGT, per germline. The CDR3 is 15 residues long. The CDR3 bases are TGTGCCAGCAGTGAGCCCCCGACACGGGGCACTGAAGCTTTCTTT. It specifies CASSEPPTRGTEAFF.

The chain uses TRBV28 and TRBJ2-6; either TRBD1 or TRBD2 may fit D (5 bases each). CDR1 is MDHEN and CDR2 is SYDVKM in the germline V gene. The V end lost 2 bases, the J end lost 0 bases, and 11 bases lay between the germline ends. CDR3 length: 17 residues. This CDR3 is CASSLKGPHSGANVLTF. In DNA, the CDR3 is TGTGCCAGCAGTTTAAAGGGACCCCACTCTGGGGCCAACGTCCTGACTTTC.

The rearrangement joins TRBV5-4 to TRBJ2-7; possible D gene TRBD2, 6 bases. This CDR3 comprises 14 residues. With 4 bases removed from V and 4 bases from J, the gap between germline ends came to 15 bases. Germline V CDR1 and CDR2: SGHNT, YYREEE (reference sequence). The CDR3: CASSPDAGTYEQYF. CDR3 DNA: TGTGCCAGCAGCCCGGATGCGGGAACTTACGAGCAGTACTTC.

This clone was recorded once. The V and J genes are TRBV11-2 and TRBJ2-3, with D maybe TRBD2 (5 bases). The CDR3 runs to 15 residues. Germline CDR1 SGHAT, CDR2 FQNNGV. Trimming removed 5 bases from V and 1 base from J, with 13 bases in between. The DNA for the CDR3 is TGTGCCAGCAGCCCCTTGCGGGCCCGCACAGATACGCAGTATTTT. It yields the protein CASSPLRARTDTQYF.

The chain links TRBV28 to TRBJ1-1; TRBD1 agrees at 8 bases. Germline lookup yields CDR1 MDHEN and CDR2 SYDVKM. V lost 5 bases and J lost 1; bases outside the gene matches: 9. This CDR3 contains 16 residues. DNA of the CDR3: TGTGCCAGCAGTCGAAGAGGACAGGGAACGAACACTGAAGCTTTCTTT. This codes for CASSRRGQGTNTEAFF.

This clone was observed once. The chain couples TRBV7-9 to TRBJ1-4; D not resolved. Trimming pared 5 bases from V and 7 bases from J, leaving 17 bases between. This CDR3 is built from 15 residues. Germline V lookup: CDR1 SEHNR, CDR2 FQNEAQ (reference sequence). The DNA of the CDR3 is TGTGCCAGCAGCCATACAGCGAATCGGGGTGAAAAACTGTTTTTT. Its protein is CASSHTANRGEKLFF.